This TCR beta chain was sequenced during a study of T-cell reconstitution after alpha-beta-depleted transplantation in children. Whole-study results and caveats: Expanded clones from the graft, numbering several hundred, reportedly supplied alpha-beta T cells about two months after transplant. In some patients, recipient T cells and intrathymic progenitors surviving conditioning explained high day-60 diversity. The authors attributed T-cell counts and diversity one year after transplant mostly to newly produced T cells.

Unique molecular identifiers were built into the TCRbeta library. Via MiXCR, TCRdb re-called the PCR reads, giving one row per CDR3 protein. The sample lists hundreds of thousands of distinct CDR3 sequences, over 10% occurring once. The CDR3 length is 13 residues. Trimming stripped 3 bases from V and 8 bases from J, with 14 bases between. Germline V CDR1 and CDR2: SQVTM, ANQGSEA. This clonotype was counted at least ten times. The antigen is undetermined. This clonotype originated in a girl aged 2-10 years with congenital amegakaryocytic thrombocytopenia, due to receive a stem cell transplant. The source was PBMCs, collected before TCRalphabeta/CD19-depleted stem cell transplant. This chain joins TRBV29-1 and TRBJ2-1, with D hard to call. This CDR3 reads CSVDPGSGDEQFF. DNA of the CDR3: TGCAGCGTTGATCCTGGTAGTGGGGATGAGCAGTTCTTC.